The T cell receptor beta chain under discussion was sequenced for a study of blood T cell repertoires in COVID-19. About the research overall: Sites across the United States, Italy and Spain contributed samples from acute and convalescent COVID-19. Sample material is recorded as cDNA or gDNA derived from T cells, B-cell-depleted T cells, or PBMCs.

Germline CDR1 SNHLY, CDR2 FYNNEI. This CDR3 comprises 16 residues. The V end lost 6 bases, the J end lost 4 bases, and 19 bases lay between the germline ends. As handled by the study authors: Amplification of reference gene primers was used by the study to estimate nucleated cell counts. Some clones are missing from TCRdb's copy, which holds only in-frame ones; the method was immunoSEQ multiplex PCR. That table furnishes V, J and clone size, whereas the DNA furnished D and trimming. The data hold 130,000 to 150,000 clones, with 70% to 90% observed a single time. This clone was seen more than once but under ten times.

This chain uses TRBV2 with TRBJ2-1; D is unclear. The sequence came from a human donor with acute or convalescent COVID-19. The donor label of this sample is uncertain. The sample consisted of peripheral blood. CDR3 sequence reads: CASRPLVQIGYNEQFF. The CDR3 DNA is TGTGCCAGCAGACCCCTAGTGCAAATAGGATACAATGAGCAGTTCTTC.